These 6 T cell receptor beta chains share one sample of origin, sequenced in a study of T cell repertoires in cytomegalovirus infection (dated by TCRdb to between 2019 and 2020). Instrument used: Illumina HiSeq 1500. TCRdb reanalyzed the raw reads on its own, using fastp at Q25 for trimming and MiXCR for clone calling, and kept in-frame beta chains. Merged by CDR3 protein, the rows form single entries marked with the most common genes and DNA. The sample data list about 700,000 distinct CDR3 sequences, and 30% to 35% of these were observed just once. The top ten constitute around a sixth of the sample. What the treatment or condition label conveys for this sample: in vitro stimulation with specific CMV peptide epitopes to enrich CMV-specific T cells. Antigens of these TCRs are unknown. Sequencing was performed on cultured PBMCs, taken from culture after CMV antigen stimulation. These receptors all stem from a human donor in good health (CMV status not recorded). Some clones in this sample may be carry-over from other donors' samples.

This clonotype was recorded a few times. V is TRBV2 and J is TRBJ2-7; 11 bases map to TRBD1. The V and J ends lost 2 bases and 9 bases, in that order; junction bases with no gene match: 9. From germline, CDR1 is SNHLY and CDR2 FYNNEI. The CDR3 length is 15 residues. In DNA, the CDR3 is TGTGCCAGCAGTGAAAATAGGGGGACAGGGGGATGGCAGTACTTC. Translation: CASSENRGTGGWQYF.

The V gene is TRBV5-5, the J gene TRBJ1-2; perhaps TRBD1 as D (6 bases). This CDR3 is 15 amino acids long. The germline V and J ends were trimmed by 3 bases and 1 base, with 13 bases remaining between them. Germline assignment: CDR1 SGHKS and CDR2 YYEKEE (reference sequence). As DNA, the CDR3 is TGTGCCAGCAGCTGGGCAGGGGAGAATAACTATGGCTACACCTTC. Amino acids: CASSWAGENNYGYTF.

This clonotype was observed a few times. This sequence joins TRBV11-2 and TRBJ2-1, with 8 bases that match TRBD2. The CDR3 loop spans 15 amino acids. V gave up 1 base and J gave up 4 bases; unmatched junction bases: 3. Germline CDR1 is SGHAT and CDR2 is FQNNGV. Here the CDR3 DNA reads TGTGCCAGCAGCTTAGTTAGCGGGAATTACAATGAGCAGTTCTTC. It specifies CASSLVSGNYNEQFF.

This clonotype was recorded only once. This rearrangement joins TRBV7-7 to TRBJ2-1; 7 positions match TRBD1. The V and J ends lost 5 bases and 5 bases, in that order; junction bases with no gene match: 9. Looked up from germline, CDR1 is SSHAT and CDR2 is FNYEAQ (reference sequence). The CDR3 sequence is 15 residues long. The CDR3 is CASSAGPRGHNEQFF. In nucleotides, the CDR3 is TGTGCCAGCAGCGCCGGGCCAAGGGGGCACAATGAGCAGTTCTTC.

This clonotype showed up just a few times. This rearrangement joins TRBV6-5 to TRBJ2-4; possibly TRBD1 or TRBD2 for D (6 bases each). CDR1 is MNHEY and CDR2 is SVGAGI in the germline V gene. V dropped 2 bases and J dropped 14 bases, with 16 bases sitting between them. The CDR3 is 13 amino acids. CDR3 nucleotides: TGTGCCAGCAGTTACAAGGGGGGCAGGGTAAAGTACTTC. Protein product: CASSYKGGRVKYF.

The V and J genes are TRBV6-1 and TRBJ1-3, with D perhaps TRBD1 (5 bases). Trimming took off 3 bases at V and 0 bases at J, with 9 bases between the two ends. The CDR3 runs to 15 residues. Germline lookup yields CDR1 MNHNS and CDR2 SASEGT. The CDR3 sequence is CASSEGVYSGNTIYF. CDR3 coding DNA: TGTGCCAGCAGTGAGGGGGTTTACTCTGGAAACACCATATATTTT.